The 29 T cell receptor beta chains listed next were all sequenced from one sample in a study of cytomegalovirus exposure and HLA in healthy donors. PCR primers comprised 60 Vbeta and 13 Jbeta primers. Profiling relied on immunoSEQ multiplex PCR, and the TCRdb table lists in-frame clones only, not all of them. Here the sample spans about 82,000 clones, around 68% being singletons. The specimen was PBMCs. These receptors all come from a man in his forties in good health and CMV-seropositive.

The V gene is TRBV7-2, the J gene TRBJ2-1; 9 nucleotides align to TRBD1. Germline lookup yields CDR1 SGHTA and CDR2 FQGNSA. After removal of 4 bases from V and 8 bases from J, the junction contained 12 bases not matched to a gene. The CDR3 runs 16 residues. The CDR3 protein is CASSSVGGQGDDEQFF. The CDR3 DNA reads as TGTGCCAGCAGCTCCGTGGGGGGACAGGGTGATGATGAGCAGTTCTTC.

This clone is a singleton in its sample. The chain links TRBV6-1 to TRBJ1-1; no definite D call. V gave up 4 bases and J gave up 2 bases, with 8 bases separating them. The CDR3 covers 13 residues. Germline V gene data show CDR1 as MNHNS and CDR2 as SASEGT. In DNA form, the CDR3 reads TGTGCCAGCAGTGCGGTCCGCAACACTGAAGCTTTCTTT. Protein: CASSAVRNTEAFF.

Only a few counts were recorded for this clone. The J gene is TRBJ2-1, the V gene TRBV7-2; 7 bases align to TRBD1. This CDR3 is 15 amino acids long. In germline, CDR1 is SGHTA, CDR2 FQGNSA. With 0 bases clipped from V and 10 bases from J, the junction kept 9 bases outside the gene matches. The CDR3 nucleotides read TGTGCCAGCAGCTTAGCTCTCGGGACAGTTAACGAGCAGTTCTTC. It is translated as CASSLALGTVNEQFF. Full variable domain (rest looked up from reference TRBV7-2 and TRBJ2-1): GAGVSQSPSNKVTEKGKDVELRCDPISGHTALYWYRQSLGQGLEFLIYFQGNSAPDKSGLPSDRFSAERTGGSVSTLTIQRTQQEDSAVYLCASSLALGTVNEQFFGPGTRLTVL.

This chain connects TRBV18 to TRBJ1-3, with a tentative D call TRBD1 (6 bases). CDR1 is KGHSH and CDR2 is LQKENI in the germline V gene. The CDR3 length is 14 residues. The V and J ends lost 6 bases and 0 bases respectively, with 9 bases between them. CDR3 bases: TGTGCCAGCTCGGACAGCCGCTCTGGAAACACCATATATTTT. Translation: CASSDSRSGNTIYF.

V usage is TRBV5-4 and J usage is TRBJ2-1; D is perhaps TRBD1 (6 bases). V was shortened by 0 bases and J by 5 bases, with 9 bases between the two germline ends. Germline assignment: CDR1 SGHNT and CDR2 YYREEE (reference sequence). The CDR3 runs to 14 residues. The CDR3 spells CASSLVAGDNEQFF. CDR3 DNA: TGTGCCAGCAGCTTGGTTGCAGGGGACAATGAGCAGTTCTTC. The full variable domain, in which reference TRBV5-4 and TRBJ2-1 provide the parts outside the CDR3, is ETGVTQSPTHLIKTRGQQVTLRCSSQSGHNTVSWYQQALGQGPQFIFQYYREEENGRGNFPPRFSGLQFPNYSSELNVNALELDDSALYLCASSLVAGDNEQFFGPGTRLTVL.

The gene calls are TRBV4-3 and TRBJ2-2, with 7 bases that match TRBD2. Germline-derived CDR1 and CDR2 are LGHNA and YSLEER. Trimming removed 1 base from V and 5 bases from J; junction bases left unmatched: 4. The CDR3 consists of 15 residues. DNA of the CDR3: TGCGCCAGCAGCCAAGGATGGGGGGGTACCGGGGAGCTGTTTTTT. It yields the protein CASSQGWGGTGELFF.

The V and J genes are TRBV14 and TRBJ2-7; 7 bases line up with TRBD1. The CDR3 contains 15 residues. The ends lost 2 bases at V and 4 bases at J; junction bases unmatched: 8. Germline V gene lookup returns CDR1 SGHDN and CDR2 FVKESK. This chain's CDR3 is CASSQTHRGRYEQYF. The CDR3 nucleotides are TGTGCCAGCAGCCAAACTCACAGGGGAAGGTACGAGCAGTACTTC.

The chain is built from TRBV7-2 and TRBJ2-7, with 16 bases that match TRBD2. Germline V gene lookup returns CDR1 SGHTA and CDR2 FQGNSA. V lost 11 bases and J lost 2; bases outside the gene matches: 15. The CDR3 contains 18 residues. CDR3 protein: CAPPAGLAGGPPPYEQYF. The CDR3 nucleotides are TGTGCCCCCCCGGCGGGACTAGCGGGGGGGCCTCCCCCCTACGAGCAGTACTTC.

This clone was detected only a few times. The chain links TRBV6-4 to TRBJ2-1; 11 bases are a match to TRBD2. This CDR3 region has 15 residues. Per the germline V gene, CDR1 is MRHNA and CDR2 is SNTAGT. V shed 2 bases and J 6 bases; nucleotides not matched to a gene: 3. CDR3 sequence: CASSDVAGGGNEQFF. The CDR3 region has the DNA TGTGCCAGCAGTGACGTAGCGGGAGGGGGCAATGAGCAGTTCTTC.

The sample holds a few counts of this clone. The genes are TRBV5-1 and TRBJ1-2, with D uncertain. V lost 7 bases and J 0 bases, leaving 13 bases between the germline ends. The V gene's germline CDR1 is SGHRS and CDR2 YFSETQ. CDR3 size: 14 residues. The CDR3 here is CASGREGPNYGYTF. CDR3 coding DNA: TGCGCCAGCGGAAGGGAGGGCCCTAACTATGGCTACACCTTC.

This clone was seen a handful of times. V usage is TRBV4-1 and J usage is TRBJ1-2, with TRBD1 matching 9 bases. The germline V gene has CDR1 MGHRA and CDR2 YSYEKL. There are 18 residues in the CDR3. Losses at the gene ends were 0 bases for V and 4 bases for J; bases not matched to a gene: 12. The CDR3 loop is CASSQEETGTGSTYGYTF. The CDR3 region has the DNA TGCGCCAGCAGCCAAGAGGAAACCGGGACAGGGTCTACCTATGGCTACACCTTC.

This clone was found a few times. J is TRBJ1-6 and V is TRBV19; TRBD1 matches 9 bases. The CDR3 extends over 15 amino acids. Germline V CDR1 and CDR2: LNHDA, SQIVND (reference sequence). After removal of 3 bases from V and 8 bases from J, the junction contained 5 bases not matched to a gene. For the CDR3, the DNA is TGTGCCAGTAGTATCGTTCGGGACAGGGATTCACCCCTCCACTTT. This codes for CASSIVRDRDSPLHF.

CDR3 coding DNA: TGTGCCAGCAGCCTTGCGCTTCAGGGGGGTGAGACCCAGTACTTC. It is translated as CASSLALQGGETQYF. J is TRBJ2-5 and V is TRBV4-2, with a weak D call TRBD1 (7 bases). Germline values: CDR1 LGHNA, CDR2 YNFKEQ. V shed 4 bases and J shed 5 bases, with 17 bases lying between them. This CDR3 comprises 15 residues.

The rearrangement uses TRBV19 and TRBJ2-7, with 8 nucleotides matching TRBD1. After removal of 6 bases from V and 2 bases from J, the junction contained 6 bases not matched to a gene. This CDR3 comprises 14 residues. Germline CDR1 is LNHDA and CDR2 is SQIVND (reference sequence). DNA of the CDR3: TGTGCCAGTAGCCAGACAGGGGCCACCTACGAGCAGTACTTC. Its translation: CASSQTGATYEQYF.

The J gene is TRBJ2-2, the V gene TRBV10-1; D perhaps matches TRBD1 (5 bases). This CDR3 comprises 14 residues. The germline V gene encodes CDR1 WNHNN and CDR2 SYGVQD (reference sequence). Trimming removed 3 bases from V and 2 bases from J, with 7 bases in between. The CDR3 is CASSDRDNTGELFF. CDR3 DNA sequence: TGCGCCAGCAGTGACAGGGATAACACCGGGGAGCTGTTTTTT.

The rearrangement links TRBV14 to TRBJ2-1, with D possibly being TRBD1 (5 bases). This CDR3 is built from 13 residues. The V end lost 3 bases, the J end lost 6 bases, and 9 bases lay between the germline ends. From germline, CDR1 is SGHDN and CDR2 FVKESK. CDR3 DNA sequence: TGTGCCAGCAGCCACCTCCAGGGCAATGAGCAGTTCTTC. Amino acid sequence: CASSHLQGNEQFF. Supplemented by reference TRBV14 and TRBJ2-1, the full variable domain reads EAGVTQFPSHSVIEKGQTVTLRCDPISGHDNLYWYRRVMGKEIKFLLHFVKESKQDESGMPNNRFLAERTGGTYSTLKVQPAELEDSGVYFCASSHLQGNEQFFGPGTRLTVL.

V and J are TRBV7-2 and TRBJ2-3, with D tentatively TRBD2 (6 bases). The CDR3 covers 18 residues. CDR1 SGHTA and CDR2 FQGNSA come from the germline V gene. Trimming pared 1 base from V and 10 bases from J, leaving 27 bases between. The CDR3 DNA follows: TGTGCCAGCAGCTTAGGCCACGCGGCTAGCCGGTCGAGCGGGTCGCAGTATTTT. Its protein is CASSLGHAASRSSGSQYF.

V usage is TRBV2 and J usage is TRBJ2-5, with 12 bases fitting TRBD2. CDR1 is SNHLY, CDR2 FYNNEI, per germline. The CDR3 extends over 15 amino acids. V gave up 2 bases and J gave up 6 bases; unmatched junction bases: 4. CDR3 sequence reads: CASSELAGGLKTQYF. The CDR3 DNA follows: TGTGCCAGCAGTGAACTAGCGGGGGGGCTAAAGACCCAGTACTTC.

The gene calls are TRBV28 and TRBJ2-2, with 9 positions matching TRBD1. With V trimmed by 6 bases and J by 5 bases, 7 bases remained unmatched. Germline V gene lookup returns CDR1 MDHEN and CDR2 SYDVKM. CDR3 length: 15 residues. This CDR3 is CASRRGQGETGELFF. The CDR3 coding sequence is TGTGCCAGCAGAAGGGGACAGGGAGAAACCGGGGAGCTGTTTTTT. Based on the CDR3 plus reference TRBV28 and TRBJ2-2, the full variable domain is DVKVTQSSRYLVKRTGEKVFLECVQDMDHENMFWYRQDPGLGLRLIYFSYDVKMKEKGDIPEGYSVSREKKERFSLILESASTNQTSMYLCASRRGQGETGELFFGEGSRLTVL.

The chain couples TRBV9 to TRBJ1-2, with TRBD1 matching over 7 bases. The germline V gene has CDR1 SGDLS and CDR2 YYNGEE. J lost 5 bases, V lost 3 bases, and 10 bases had no gene match. This CDR3 comprises 15 residues. CDR3 residues: CASSGSGTDPYGYTF. DNA for the CDR3: TGTGCCAGCAGCGGATCCGGGACAGACCCATATGGCTACACCTTC.

The rearrangement links TRBV9 to TRBJ2-1, with 8 positions matching TRBD2. Germline CDR1 and CDR2: SGDLS and YYNGEE. Trimming took 3 bases from V and 1 from J; bases not matched to a gene: 12. This CDR3 comprises 18 residues. In DNA, the CDR3 is TGTGCCAGCAGCGCGGGGGGGCGGGATATACTATCCTACAATGAGCAGTTCTTC. It specifies CASSAGGRDILSYNEQFF.

This clone was counted only a few times. The J gene is TRBJ1-5, the V gene TRBV25-1; no reliable D call. Trimming removed 4 bases at V and 3 bases at J, with 7 bases between. CDR1 MGHDK and CDR2 SYGVNS come from the germline V gene. The CDR3 sequence is 13 residues long. This CDR3 is CASSVGHNQPQHF. Written as DNA, the CDR3 is TGTGCCAGCAGTGTGGGCCACAATCAGCCCCAGCATTTT.

This sequence joins TRBV5-4 and TRBJ1-1; TRBD1 matches 8 bases. The CDR3 runs 14 residues. V was pared by 4 bases and J by 5 bases, with 7 bases of the junction left unmatched. Germline lookup yields CDR1 SGHNT and CDR2 YYREEE (reference sequence). CDR3 sequence (DNA): TGTGCCAGCAGCCCGGACAGGGAGATTACTGAAGCTTTCTTT. Its translation is CASSPDREITEAFF.

This clone has a handful of counts. The CDR3 is CASILREGLNEQFF. The CDR3 bases are TGTGCCAGCATATTGCGGGAGGGCCTCAATGAGCAGTTCTTC. The V and J genes are TRBV2 and TRBJ2-1, with 9 bases identical to TRBD2. The J segment lost 6 bases and the V segment lost 7 bases, leaving 7 bases of the junction unmatched. There are 14 residues in the CDR3. Germline CDR1 reads SNHLY; CDR2 reads FYNNEI. Together with reference TRBV2 and TRBJ2-1, the CDR3 gives the full variable domain: EPEVTQTPSHQVTQMGQEVILRCVPISNHLYFYWYRQILGQKVEFLVSFYNNEISEKSEIFDDQFSVERPDGSNFTLKIRSTKLEDSAMYFCASILREGLNEQFFGPGTRLTVL.

The V and J genes are TRBV28 and TRBJ1-2; possibly TRBD1 for D (6 bases). The CDR3 is 15 amino acids. CDR1 is MDHEN, CDR2 SYDVKM, per germline. V was pared by 8 bases and J by 5 bases, with 21 bases between. CDR3 sequence reads: CASLGTGSGIYGYTF. CDR3 in DNA: TGTGCCAGCTTGGGAACAGGGTCGGGGATATATGGCTACACCTTC.

The chain is built from TRBV2 and TRBJ2-7; TRBD2 matches at 10 bases. The V segment lost 4 bases and the J segment 6 bases; nucleotides outside the gene matches: 6. Germline assignment: CDR1 SNHLY and CDR2 FYNNEI. This CDR3 is built from 14 residues. CDR3 protein: CASSGGLARFEQYF. CDR3 in DNA: TGTGCCAGCAGTGGGGGACTAGCGAGATTCGAGCAGTACTTC.

The rearrangement uses TRBV28 and TRBJ1-6; perhaps TRBD1 as D (6 bases). The CDR3 is made up of 15 amino acids. Germline-derived CDR1 and CDR2 are MDHEN and SYDVKM. Trimming removed 3 bases from V and 6 bases from J, with 12 bases in between. The CDR3 nucleotides are TGTGCCAGCAGTTTGGAAGGGGGAAGTAATTCACCCCTCCACTTT. Translating it yields CASSLEGGSNSPLHF.

This chain connects TRBV6-5 to TRBJ2-6; no clear D gene. The CDR3 runs to 15 residues. V was clipped by 4 bases and J by 0 bases, with 7 bases between them. Germline loops: CDR1 MNHEY, CDR2 SVGAGI. As DNA, the CDR3 is TGTGCCAGCAGTTCCCCCAGCTCTGGGGCCAACGTCCTGACTTTC. As protein: CASSSPSSGANVLTF.

The chain recombines TRBV11-3 with TRBJ2-1; 7 bases line up with TRBD2. The CDR3 runs 12 residues. The ends lost 5 bases at V and 8 bases at J; junction bases unmatched: 3. The germline CDR1 and CDR2 sequences are SGHNT and YENEEA. CDR3 amino acids: CASSVTSYEQFF. For the CDR3, the DNA is TGTGCCAGCAGCGTGACTAGCTATGAGCAGTTCTTC.